This T cell receptor beta chain was retrieved from a study of cytotoxic CD8 clonotypes in ibrutinib-treated CLL. The table came from immunoSEQ multiplex PCR; TCRdb's copy has only in-frame clones and leaves some out. The sample shows over 25,000 clones, 60% to 85% of them seen only once. This CDR3 is built from 14 residues. In germline, CDR1 is GTSNPN, CDR2 SVGIG (reference sequence). V gave up 2 bases and J gave up 2 bases; unmatched junction bases: 4. Overall study findings and caveats: Patients showed higher baseline clonality than age-matched healthy donors, and it tracked circulating CD8+ T-cell counts.

In the case of this clone: Its cognate antigen is unknown.

Sample: PBMCs, taken after 36 months of ibrutinib treatment. This TCR was recovered from a human donor with chronic lymphocytic leukemia. The rearrangement links TRBV30 to TRBJ1-1, with 8 bases matching TRBD1. The CDR3 is CAWSLGQVNTEAFF. For the CDR3, the DNA is TGTGCCTGGAGTCTGGGACAGGTAAACACTGAAGCTTTCTTT.